The 25 T cell receptor beta chains below all came from one sample that was sequenced in a study of T-cell reconstitution after alpha-beta-depleted transplantation in children. Preparation of the TCRbeta library was carried out with unique molecular identifiers. MiXCR, run by TCRdb on the PCR reads, gives a single entry per CDR3 protein. Of approximately 340,000 distinct CDR3 sequences listed, about a tenth are singletons. This specimen consisted of PBMCs from the stem cell graft donor, obtained from the stem cell graft. Source of these receptors: a human donor who donated a stem cell graft to a child with acute lymphoblastic leukemia.

This clonotype showed up just a few times. This sequence joins TRBV29-1 and TRBJ2-1, with 9 bases fitting TRBD2. V was clipped by 3 bases and J by 7 bases; unmatched bases: 10. Germline lookup yields CDR1 SQVTM and CDR2 ANQGSEA. The CDR3 length is 15 residues. The CDR3 bases are TGCAGCGTTGAGTTGGTAGCGGGAGTCGTTAATGAGCAGTTCTTC. Translation gives CSVELVAGVVNEQFF.

This CDR3 is CASSEPGFGYNEQFF. The CDR3 DNA is TGTGCCAGCAGTGAACCCGGGTTTGGGTACAATGAGCAGTTCTTC. The V call is TRBV6-1, the J call TRBJ2-1; no reliable D call. The germline V and J ends were trimmed by 2 bases and 4 bases, with 12 bases remaining between them. This CDR3 has 15 amino acids. From germline, CDR1 is MNHNS and CDR2 SASEGT.

This chain connects TRBV11-2 to TRBJ1-3; D not certain. The CDR3 is made up of 18 amino acids. Trimming removed 1 base from V and 0 bases from J, with 16 bases in between. Looked up from germline, CDR1 is SGHAT and CDR2 is FQNNGV. The CDR3 DNA reads as TGTGCCAGCAGCTTAGTAGTGGCAGGTACCACCTCTGGAAACACCATATATTTT. Encoded protein: CASSLVVAGTTSGNTIYF.

The chain joins TRBV29-1 to TRBJ2-1; a possible D gene is TRBD1 (5 bases). Germline V gene lookup returns CDR1 SQVTM and CDR2 ANQGSEA. The CDR3 is 11 amino acids. Trimming removed 7 bases at V and 6 bases at J, with 10 bases between. The DNA for the CDR3 is TGCAGCGGCAGGGTAGTCAATGAGCAGTTCTTC. This translates into CSGRVVNEQFF.

The chain carries TRBV7-6 and TRBJ2-7; the match to TRBD1 covers 8 bases. Losses at the gene ends were 0 bases for V and 5 bases for J; bases not matched to a gene: 15. Per the germline V gene, CDR1 is SGHVS and CDR2 is FNYEAQ. This CDR3 is built from 18 residues. The CDR3 loop reads CASSLARPSETGAHEQYF. The CDR3 DNA follows: TGTGCCAGCAGCTTAGCGCGGCCGTCTGAGACAGGGGCACACGAGCAGTACTTC.

The chain is built from TRBV4-3 and TRBJ2-3; D ambiguous. The CDR3 has 15 amino acids. Looked up from germline, CDR1 is LGHNA and CDR2 is YSLEER. Trimming left V 0 bases short and J 2 bases short, with 9 bases between. For the CDR3, the DNA is TGCGCCAGCAGCCAAGATACGGATCACACAGATACGCAGTATTTT. It yields the protein CASSQDTDHTDTQYF.

This sequence joins TRBV7-3 and TRBJ2-2; TRBD2 aligns across 7 bases. J was trimmed by 6 bases and V by 2 bases; bases with no gene match: 0. Per germline, CDR1 SGHTA and CDR2 FQGTGA. The CDR3 runs 13 residues. The CDR3 here is CASSLGLAGELFF. The CDR3 DNA is TGTGCCAGCAGCTTAGGACTAGCCGGGGAGCTGTTTTTT. Full variable domain (remainder filled in from reference TRBV7-3 and TRBJ2-2): GAGVSQTPSNKVTEKGKYVELRCDPISGHTALYWYRQSLGQGPEFLIYFQGTGAADDSGLPNDRFFAVRPEGSVSTLKIQRTERGDSAVYLCASSLGLAGELFFGEGSRLTVL.

The genes are TRBV6-5 and TRBJ1-1, with D possibly matching TRBD1 (6 bases). The V gene's germline CDR1 is MNHEY and CDR2 SVGAGI. This CDR3 contains 13 residues. V was cut by 4 bases and J by 8 bases, with 14 bases left in between. CDR3 region: CASSLGGLREAFF. The CDR3 DNA follows: TGTGCCAGCAGTTTGGGGGGCCTAAGGGAAGCTTTCTTT.

This clonotype came up many times. CDR3 region: CASNDGPYEQYF. The CDR3 DNA reads TGCGCCAGCAACGACGGTCCCTACGAGCAGTACTTC. This chain connects TRBV10-2 to TRBJ2-7; D is ambiguous. CDR3 length equals 12 residues. CDR1 is WSHSY, CDR2 SAAADI, per germline. The V end was cut by 7 bases, the J end by 2 bases, with 9 bases between.

This chain links TRBV12-3 or TRBV12-4 with TRBJ1-5; D unresolved. The CDR3 extends over 12 amino acids. Trimming left V 6 bases short and J 4 bases short, with 7 bases between. The CDR3 loop reads CASRSKNQPQHF. In nucleotides, the CDR3 is TGTGCCAGCAGATCTAAGAATCAGCCCCAGCATTTT.

This clonotype was counted ten times or more. The chain joins TRBV15 to TRBJ2-7, with TRBD1 matching 9 bases. Trimming cost V 8 bases and J 4 bases; bases outside gene matches: 9. This CDR3 spans 14 amino acids. CDR1 is LNHNV and CDR2 is YYDKDF in the germline V gene (reference sequence). The CDR3 loop is CATAPDRGQYEQYF. CDR3 DNA sequence: TGTGCCACCGCCCCGGACAGGGGTCAATACGAGCAGTACTTC.

In this sample, this clonotype turned up a few times. The rearrangement uses TRBV20-1 and TRBJ1-4, with TRBD1 matching over 8 bases. Germline V gene data show CDR1 as DFQATT and CDR2 as SNEGSKA (reference sequence). Trimming removed 0 bases from V and 7 bases from J; junction bases left unmatched: 7. The CDR3 has 15 residues. DNA for the CDR3: TGCAGTGCTAGAGATCCAGGGGGCGGTCGTGAAAAACTGTTTTTT. As protein: CSARDPGGGREKLFF.

The V gene is TRBV19, the J gene TRBJ2-2, with TRBD2 identical over 9 bases. Trimming removed 3 bases from V and 5 bases from J; junction bases left unmatched: 4. CDR1 LNHDA and CDR2 SQIVND come from the germline V gene (reference sequence). This CDR3 comprises 15 residues. CDR3 sequence reads: CASSIWLAGTGELFF. CDR3 nucleotide sequence: TGTGCCAGTAGTATTTGGCTAGCGGGAACCGGGGAGCTGTTTTTT.

The V gene is TRBV6-5, the J gene TRBJ2-2; D is uncertain. This CDR3 comprises 13 residues. Trimming took off 1 base at V and 3 bases at J, with 3 bases between the two ends. Germline V gives CDR1 MNHEY, CDR2 SVGAGI. CDR3 sequence: CASSYFDTGELFF. As DNA, the CDR3 is TGTGCCAGCAGTTACTTTGACACCGGGGAGCTGTTTTTT.

The chain links TRBV5-1 to TRBJ2-1, with 15 bases fitting TRBD2. The junction had 7 bases not matched to a gene; V was cut back by 4 bases and J by 8 bases. Looked up from germline, CDR1 is SGHRS and CDR2 is YFSETQ. The CDR3 covers 16 residues. Here the CDR3 reads CASSPGLAGGVDEQFF. For the CDR3, the DNA is TGCGCCAGCAGCCCCGGACTAGCGGGAGGGGTCGATGAGCAGTTCTTC.

In its sample, this clonotype was seen many times. The chain employs TRBV7-2 and TRBJ2-7, with 9 positions matching TRBD1. The CDR3 contains 14 residues. Trimming cost V 7 bases and J 3 bases; bases outside gene matches: 7. Germline lookup yields CDR1 SGHTA and CDR2 FQGNSA. The CDR3 DNA is TGTGCCAGCACCCGGGACAGGGCTAGCTACGAGCAGTACTTC. It yields the protein CASTRDRASYEQYF.

This clonotype was observed at least ten times. V and J are TRBV12-3 or TRBV12-4 and TRBJ1-1; D not resolved. This CDR3 contains 13 residues. V shed 1 base and J shed 0 bases, with 3 bases lying between them. The chain's CDR3 is CASSLVVNTEAFF. The CDR3 DNA follows: TGTGCCAGCAGTTTAGTAGTGAACACTGAAGCTTTCTTT.

This clonotype has a handful of counts. The J gene is TRBJ2-5, the V gene TRBV4-1, with 14 bases aligning to TRBD2. Germline values: CDR1 MGHRA, CDR2 YSYEKL. Germline trimming cut 0 bases from V and 2 bases from J; bases unmatched to any gene: 11. This CDR3 has 20 amino acids. Here the CDR3 DNA reads TGCGCCAGCAGCCAAGATGGGGGGACTAGCGGGGGAGGTGGGCAAGAGACCCAGTACTTC. Its translation is CASSQDGGTSGGGGQETQYF.

This clonotype was detected ten times or more. The gene calls are TRBV28 and TRBJ2-3; D ambiguous. V dropped 4 bases and J dropped 11 bases, with 19 bases sitting between them. This CDR3 is built from 14 residues. The germline gives CDR1 MDHEN, CDR2 SYDVKM. As DNA, the CDR3 is TGTGCCAGCAGTTCCCCCCCGGGCCAAAGGAAGCAGTATTTT. Translated: CASSSPPGQRKQYF.

The J gene is TRBJ2-7, the V gene TRBV11-2; D is perhaps TRBD1 (6 bases). Germline CDR1 is SGHAT and CDR2 is FQNNGV. CDR3 size: 15 residues. The ends were cut back, 5 bases at V and 6 bases at J, with 20 bases in the middle. The CDR3 coding sequence is TGTGCCAGCAGCCCTAGTTGGACAGAATCGCGCGAGCAGTACTTC. Residues: CASSPSWTESREQYF.

The chain joins TRBV7-9 to TRBJ2-2; D remains ambiguous. Per the germline V gene, CDR1 is SEHNR and CDR2 is FQNEAQ (reference sequence). Trimming shortened V by 1 base and J by 3 bases, and 12 bases separated the two germline ends. This CDR3 region has 16 residues. CDR3 nucleotide sequence: TGTGCCAGCAGCTTAGATATGGCCGCGGACACCGGGGAGCTGTTTTTT. It yields the protein CASSLDMAADTGELFF.

As to this clonotype: One junction end disagrees with the germline gene, perhaps due to a read error. The V gene is TRBV5-6, the J gene TRBJ2-4; 7 bases agree with TRBD1. CDR1 and CDR2 from the germline V gene are SGHDT and YYEEEE. The CDR3 spans 14 residues. CDR3 in DNA: TGTGCCAGCAGCCAGGGACAGCTCAAAAACAGTCAGTACTTC. Residues: CASSQGQLKNSQYF.

V usage is TRBV4-1 and J usage is TRBJ2-5; 14 nucleotides align to TRBD2. The V gene's germline CDR1 is MGHRA and CDR2 YSYEKL. The CDR3 contains 20 residues. After removal of 2 bases from V and 4 bases from J, the junction contained 15 bases not matched to a gene. The CDR3 sequence: CASSQPIGLAGGGGRETQYF. CDR3 DNA sequence: TGCGCCAGCAGCCAACCAATCGGACTAGCGGGAGGTGGGGGGCGAGAGACCCAGTACTTC.

The chain combines TRBV5-1 with TRBJ2-7, with a possible D match to TRBD2 (7 bases). In germline, CDR1 is SGHRS, CDR2 YFSETQ. CDR3 length: 20 amino acids. Trimming took off 0 bases at V and 0 bases at J, with 25 bases between the two ends. CDR3 loop: CASSLGGHRSGTQSSYEQYF. The CDR3 DNA follows: TGCGCCAGCAGCTTGGGGGGTCACCGAAGCGGGACACAAAGCTCCTACGAGCAGTACTTC.

This clonotype was observed a handful of times. The V call is TRBV28, the J call TRBJ2-5; TRBD2 matches at 8 bases. Germline CDR1 reads MDHEN; CDR2 reads SYDVKM. V dropped 3 bases and J dropped 3; count of bases not matched to a gene: 15. CDR3 length: 18 amino acids. Here the CDR3 reads CASSFLPRSGRVKETQYF. The CDR3 DNA reads as TGTGCCAGCAGTTTCCTCCCTCGGAGCGGGAGAGTAAAAGAGACCCAGTACTTC.